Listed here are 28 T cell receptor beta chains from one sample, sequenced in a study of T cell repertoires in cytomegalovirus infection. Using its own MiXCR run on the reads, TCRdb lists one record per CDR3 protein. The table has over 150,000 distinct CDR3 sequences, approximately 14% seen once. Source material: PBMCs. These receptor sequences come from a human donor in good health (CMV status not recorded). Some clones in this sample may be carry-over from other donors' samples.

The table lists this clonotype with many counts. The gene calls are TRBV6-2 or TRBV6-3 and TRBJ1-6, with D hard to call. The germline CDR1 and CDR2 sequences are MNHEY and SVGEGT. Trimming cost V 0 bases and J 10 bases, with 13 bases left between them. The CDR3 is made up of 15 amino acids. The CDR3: CASSYSPDRPSPLHF. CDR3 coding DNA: TGTGCCAGCAGTTACTCGCCGGATCGTCCCTCACCCCTCCACTTT.

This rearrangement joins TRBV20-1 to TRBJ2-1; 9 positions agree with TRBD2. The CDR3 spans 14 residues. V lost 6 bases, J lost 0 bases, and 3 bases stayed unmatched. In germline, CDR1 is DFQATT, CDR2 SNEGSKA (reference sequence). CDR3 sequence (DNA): TGCAGTGCCAGTAGCGGGAGCTCCTACAATGAGCAGTTCTTC. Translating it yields CSASSGSSYNEQFF.

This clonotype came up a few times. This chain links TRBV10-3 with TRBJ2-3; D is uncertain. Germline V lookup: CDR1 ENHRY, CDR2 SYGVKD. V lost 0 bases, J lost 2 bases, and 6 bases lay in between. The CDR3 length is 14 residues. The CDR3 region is CAISESTTTDTQYF. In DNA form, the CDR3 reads TGTGCCATCAGTGAGTCTACTACCACAGATACGCAGTATTTT.

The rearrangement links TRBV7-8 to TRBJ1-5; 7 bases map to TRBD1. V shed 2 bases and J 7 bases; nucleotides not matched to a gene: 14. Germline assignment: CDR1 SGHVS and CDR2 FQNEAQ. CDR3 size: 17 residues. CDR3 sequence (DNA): TGTGCCAGCAGCTTACTTGTTTTGACGGCAGGGGGACAGCCCCAGCATTTT. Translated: CASSLLVLTAGGQPQHF.

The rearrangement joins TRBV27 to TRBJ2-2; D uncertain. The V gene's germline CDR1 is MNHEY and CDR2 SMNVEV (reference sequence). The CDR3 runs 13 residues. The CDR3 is CASHTRDTGELFF. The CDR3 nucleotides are TGTGCTTCTCACACCCGGGACACCGGGGAGCTGTTTTTT.

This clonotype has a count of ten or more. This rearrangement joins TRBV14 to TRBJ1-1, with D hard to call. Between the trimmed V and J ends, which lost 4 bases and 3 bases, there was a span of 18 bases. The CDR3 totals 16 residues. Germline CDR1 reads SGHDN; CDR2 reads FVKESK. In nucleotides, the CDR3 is TGTGCCAGCAGCCCGACAAGGGCCGGGATGTACACTGAAGCTTTCTTT. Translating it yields CASSPTRAGMYTEAFF.

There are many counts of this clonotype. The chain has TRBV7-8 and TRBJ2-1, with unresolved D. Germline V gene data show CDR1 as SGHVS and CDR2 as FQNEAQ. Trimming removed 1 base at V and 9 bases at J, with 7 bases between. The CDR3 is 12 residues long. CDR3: CASSLGEIEQFF. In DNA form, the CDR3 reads TGTGCCAGCAGCTTAGGCGAAATTGAGCAGTTCTTC.

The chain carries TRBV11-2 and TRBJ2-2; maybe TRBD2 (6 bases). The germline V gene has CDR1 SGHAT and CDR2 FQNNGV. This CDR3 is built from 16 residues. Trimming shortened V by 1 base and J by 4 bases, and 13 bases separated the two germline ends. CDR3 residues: CASSLVPGESTGELFF. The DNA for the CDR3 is TGTGCCAGCAGCTTAGTTCCGGGGGAAAGCACCGGGGAGCTGTTTTTT. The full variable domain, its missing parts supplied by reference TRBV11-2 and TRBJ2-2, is EAGVAQSPRYKIIEKRQSVAFWCNPISGHATLYWYQQILGQGPKLLIQFQNNGVVDDSQLPKDRFSAERLKGVDSTLKIQPAKLEDSAVYLCASSLVPGESTGELFFGEGSRLTVL.

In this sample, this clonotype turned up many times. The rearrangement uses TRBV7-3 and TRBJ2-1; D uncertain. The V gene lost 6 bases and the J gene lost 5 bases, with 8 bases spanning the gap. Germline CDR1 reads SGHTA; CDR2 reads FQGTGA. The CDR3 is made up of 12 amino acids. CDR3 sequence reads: CASRDANNEQFF. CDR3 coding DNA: TGTGCCAGCAGGGACGCTAACAATGAGCAGTTCTTC.

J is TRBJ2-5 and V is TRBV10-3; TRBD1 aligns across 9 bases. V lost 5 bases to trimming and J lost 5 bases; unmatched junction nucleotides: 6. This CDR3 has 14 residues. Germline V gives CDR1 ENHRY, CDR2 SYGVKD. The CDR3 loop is CAISPGTGTETQYF. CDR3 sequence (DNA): TGTGCCATCAGTCCCGGGACAGGGACGGAGACCCAGTACTTC.

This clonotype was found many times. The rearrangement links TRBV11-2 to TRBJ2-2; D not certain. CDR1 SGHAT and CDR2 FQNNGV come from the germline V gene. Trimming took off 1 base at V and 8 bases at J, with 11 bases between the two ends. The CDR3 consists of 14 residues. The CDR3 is CASSLGLRPGELFF. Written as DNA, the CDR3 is TGTGCCAGCAGCTTAGGCCTTCGGCCGGGGGAGCTGTTTTTT.

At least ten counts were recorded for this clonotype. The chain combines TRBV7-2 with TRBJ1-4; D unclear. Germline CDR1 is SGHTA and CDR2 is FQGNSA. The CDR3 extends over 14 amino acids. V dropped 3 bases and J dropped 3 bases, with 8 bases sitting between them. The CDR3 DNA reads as TGTGCCAGCAGCTTTCTAGCGGCTAATGAAAAACTGTTTTTT. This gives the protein CASSFLAANEKLFF.

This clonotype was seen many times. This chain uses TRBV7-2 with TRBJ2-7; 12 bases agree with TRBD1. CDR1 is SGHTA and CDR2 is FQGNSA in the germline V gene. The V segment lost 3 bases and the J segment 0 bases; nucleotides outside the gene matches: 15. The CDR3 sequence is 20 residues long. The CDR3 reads CASSFGTGGLAGKSSYEQYF. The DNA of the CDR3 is TGTGCCAGCAGCTTTGGGACAGGGGGCCTAGCGGGCAAGAGCTCCTACGAGCAGTACTTC. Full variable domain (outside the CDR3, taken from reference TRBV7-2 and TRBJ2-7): GAGVSQSPSNKVTEKGKDVELRCDPISGHTALYWYRQSLGQGLEFLIYFQGNSAPDKSGLPSDRFSAERTGGSVSTLTIQRTQQEDSAVYLCASSFGTGGLAGKSSYEQYFGPGTRLTVT.

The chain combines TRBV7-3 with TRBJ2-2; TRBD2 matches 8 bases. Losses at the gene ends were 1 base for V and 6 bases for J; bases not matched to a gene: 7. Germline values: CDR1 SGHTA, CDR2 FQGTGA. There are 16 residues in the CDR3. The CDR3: CASSLNGGASAGELFF. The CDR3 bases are TGTGCCAGCAGCTTAAACGGGGGGGCCTCGGCCGGGGAGCTGTTTTTT.

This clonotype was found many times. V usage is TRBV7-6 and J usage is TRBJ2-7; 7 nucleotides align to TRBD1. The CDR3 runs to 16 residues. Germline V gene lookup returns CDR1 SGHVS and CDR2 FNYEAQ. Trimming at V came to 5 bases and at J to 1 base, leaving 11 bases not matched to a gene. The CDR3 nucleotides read TGTGCCAGCAGCGATTACAGGGGCCTTGGGTCCTACGAGCAGTACTTC. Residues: CASSDYRGLGSYEQYF.

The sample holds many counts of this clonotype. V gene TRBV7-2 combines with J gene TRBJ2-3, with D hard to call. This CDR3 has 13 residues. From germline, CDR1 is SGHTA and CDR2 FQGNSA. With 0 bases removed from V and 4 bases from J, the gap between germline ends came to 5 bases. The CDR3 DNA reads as TGTGCCAGCAGCTTAGCCGTCCCAGATACGCAGTATTTT. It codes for CASSLAVPDTQYF.

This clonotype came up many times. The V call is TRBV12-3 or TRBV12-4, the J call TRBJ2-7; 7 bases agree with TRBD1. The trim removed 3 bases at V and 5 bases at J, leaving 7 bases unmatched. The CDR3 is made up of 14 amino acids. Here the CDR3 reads CASSFAPGGDEQYF. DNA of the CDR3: TGTGCCAGCAGTTTCGCTCCAGGGGGTGACGAGCAGTACTTC.

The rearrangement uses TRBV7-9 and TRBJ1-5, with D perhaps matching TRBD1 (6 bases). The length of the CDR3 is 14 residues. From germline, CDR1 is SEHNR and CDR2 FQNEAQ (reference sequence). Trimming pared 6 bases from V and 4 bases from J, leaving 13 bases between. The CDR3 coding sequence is TGTGCCAGCAGTTTCAGGGGCCCGAATCAGCCCCAGCATTTT. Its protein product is CASSFRGPNQPQHF.

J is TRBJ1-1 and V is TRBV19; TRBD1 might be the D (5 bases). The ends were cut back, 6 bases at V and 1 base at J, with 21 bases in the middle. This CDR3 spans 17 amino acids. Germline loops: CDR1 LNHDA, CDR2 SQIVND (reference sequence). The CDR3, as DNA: TGTGCCAGTAGCCGCCTCCGGGACCCCTCACGGAACACTGAAGCTTTCTTT. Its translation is CASSRLRDPSRNTEAFF.

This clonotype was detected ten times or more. The CDR3 region is CAISQATVNTGELFF. CDR3 nucleotides: TGTGCCATCAGCCAAGCGACAGTGAACACCGGGGAGCTGTTTTTT. V is TRBV10-3 and J is TRBJ2-2; the D gene is possibly TRBD1 (5 bases). The CDR3 sequence is 15 residues long. Germline assignment: CDR1 ENHRY and CDR2 SYGVKD. Trimming removed 6 bases from V and 1 base from J, with 12 bases in between.

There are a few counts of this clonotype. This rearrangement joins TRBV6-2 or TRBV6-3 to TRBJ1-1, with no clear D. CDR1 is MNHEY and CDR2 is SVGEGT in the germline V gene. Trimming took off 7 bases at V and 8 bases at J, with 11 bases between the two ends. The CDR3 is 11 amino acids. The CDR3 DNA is TGTGCCAGCACCAACTGGGGAGAAGCTTTCTTT. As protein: CASTNWGEAFF.

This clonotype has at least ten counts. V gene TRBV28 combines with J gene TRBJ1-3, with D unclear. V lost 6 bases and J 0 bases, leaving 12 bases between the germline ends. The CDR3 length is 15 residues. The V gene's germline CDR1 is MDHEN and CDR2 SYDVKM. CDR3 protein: CASRTLKSSGNTIYF. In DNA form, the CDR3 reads TGTGCCAGCAGGACCCTCAAGAGCTCTGGAAACACCATATATTTT.

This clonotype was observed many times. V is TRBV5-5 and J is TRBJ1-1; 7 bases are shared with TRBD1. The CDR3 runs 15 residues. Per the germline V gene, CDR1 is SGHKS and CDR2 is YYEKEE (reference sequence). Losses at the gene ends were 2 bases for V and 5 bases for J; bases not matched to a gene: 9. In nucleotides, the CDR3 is TGTGCCAGCAGCTTTAGAGTACAGGGGCTTACTGAAGCTTTCTTT. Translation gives CASSFRVQGLTEAFF. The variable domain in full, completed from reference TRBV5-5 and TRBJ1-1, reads DAGVTQSPTHLIKTRGQQVTLRCSPISGHKSVSWYQQVLGQGPQFIFQYYEKEERGRGNFPDRFSARQFPNYSSELNVNALLLGDSALYLCASSFRVQGLTEAFFGQGTRLTVV.

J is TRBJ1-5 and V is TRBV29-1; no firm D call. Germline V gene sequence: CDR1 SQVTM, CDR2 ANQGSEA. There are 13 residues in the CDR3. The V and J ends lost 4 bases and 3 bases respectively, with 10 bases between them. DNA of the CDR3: TGCAGCGTTGCCCTGGGGAACAATCAGCCCCAGCATTTT. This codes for CSVALGNNQPQHF.

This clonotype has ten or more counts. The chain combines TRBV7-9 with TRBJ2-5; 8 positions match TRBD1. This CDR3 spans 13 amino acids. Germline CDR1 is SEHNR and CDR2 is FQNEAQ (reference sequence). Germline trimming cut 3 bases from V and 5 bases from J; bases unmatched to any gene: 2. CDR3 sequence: CASSFDRGETQYF. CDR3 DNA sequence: TGTGCCAGCAGCTTTGACAGGGGTGAGACCCAGTACTTC.

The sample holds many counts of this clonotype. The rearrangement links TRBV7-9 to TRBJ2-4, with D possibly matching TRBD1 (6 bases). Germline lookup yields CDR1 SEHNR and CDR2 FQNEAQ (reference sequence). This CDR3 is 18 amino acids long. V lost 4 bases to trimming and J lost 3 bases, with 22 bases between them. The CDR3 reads CASSSSPSGEKGKNIQYF. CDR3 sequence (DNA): TGTGCCAGCAGCTCCAGCCCCTCAGGGGAGAAGGGCAAAAACATTCAGTACTTC.

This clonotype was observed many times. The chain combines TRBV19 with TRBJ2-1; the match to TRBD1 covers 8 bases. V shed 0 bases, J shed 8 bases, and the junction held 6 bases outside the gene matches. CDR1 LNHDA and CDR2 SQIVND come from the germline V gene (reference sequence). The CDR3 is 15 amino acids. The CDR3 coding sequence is TGTGCCAGTAGTATAGATGACAGGGGTTGGGATGAGCAGTTCTTC. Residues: CASSIDDRGWDEQFF.

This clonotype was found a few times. The CDR3 spells CASLDRVVYEQYF. The CDR3 region has the DNA TGTGCCAGCCTGGACAGGGTAGTCTACGAGCAGTACTTC. The rearrangement uses TRBV6-2 or TRBV6-3 and TRBJ2-7, with 8 bases matching TRBD1. This CDR3 has 13 amino acids. J gave up 3 bases and V 8 bases, and 6 bases lay outside the gene matches. Germline V lookup: CDR1 MNHEY, CDR2 SVGEGT.